The 27 T cell receptor beta chains below all came from one sample that was sequenced in a study of CD8+ T cells in alopecia areata. Specified treatment: oral pan-JAK inhibitor, 5-10 mg twice daily. Investigators isolated RNA and reverse transcribed it into cDNA to act as the sequencing template. Only in-frame clones appear in the TCRdb table, and some are missing; sequencing was by immunoSEQ multiplex PCR. Among 110,000 to 150,000 clones listed, 45% to 60% were seen once. The sequencing here drew on CD8+ T cells sorted from blood, taken at week 4, from a patient treated with tofacitinib. The receptors come from a human donor with alopecia areata.

There are many counts of this clone. The chain carries TRBV5-4 and TRBJ2-6, with 7 bases fitting TRBD2. Trimming removed 2 bases from V and 0 bases from J; junction bases left unmatched: 14. The germline CDR1 and CDR2 sequences are SGHNT and YYREEE (reference sequence). The CDR3 length is 20 residues. As DNA, the CDR3 is TGTGCCAGCAGCTTACACCCCCGGGGACTACAGAGCTCTGGGGCCAACGTCCTGACTTTC. Its protein product is CASSLHPRGLQSSGANVLTF.

J is TRBJ2-3 and V is TRBV29-1, with D perhaps TRBD2 (5 bases). Germline CDR1 and CDR2: SQVTM and ANQGSEA. This CDR3 contains 15 residues. V was cut by 7 bases and J by 2 bases, with 19 bases left in between. As DNA, the CDR3 is TGCAGCGCCCCCCTCGAGGGCTGGAACACAGATACGCAGTATTTT. It specifies CSAPLEGWNTDTQYF.

The chain couples TRBV10-3 to TRBJ1-2; D perhaps matches TRBD1 (6 bases). The CDR3 extends over 13 amino acids. CDR1 is ENHRY and CDR2 is SYGVKD in the germline V gene. V dropped 3 bases and J dropped 4 bases, with 9 bases sitting between them. The CDR3 sequence is CAISDPGVYGYTF. The CDR3 DNA sequence: TGTGCCATCAGTGACCCAGGGGTCTATGGCTACACCTTC.

The gene calls are TRBV29-1 and TRBJ2-5, with D uncertain. CDR3 size: 14 residues. V was clipped by 3 bases and J by 4 bases, with 15 bases between them. The germline CDR1 and CDR2 sequences are SQVTM and ANQGSEA. The CDR3 DNA reads TGCAGCGTTGAGGGCGCCGGGTTTAGAGAGACCCAGTACTTC. Its protein product is CSVEGAGFRETQYF.

This clone appeared once. The J gene is TRBJ1-2, the V gene TRBV5-1, with TRBD1 identical over 9 bases. Germline CDR1 and CDR2: SGHRS and YFSETQ. The CDR3 loop spans 14 amino acids. The trim removed 7 bases at V and 3 bases at J, leaving 7 bases unmatched. The CDR3 spells CASGRDRAHYGYTF. The DNA for the CDR3 is TGCGCCAGCGGCCGGGACAGGGCTCACTATGGCTACACCTTC.

The gene calls are TRBV4-3 and TRBJ2-6; TRBD1 aligns across 7 bases. V was pared by 4 bases and J by 2 bases, with 14 bases of the junction left unmatched. CDR3 length equals 19 residues. Germline values: CDR1 LGHNA, CDR2 YSLEER. In nucleotides, the CDR3 is TGCGCCAGCAGCCGCAACTTCGGAGACAGGGACGCTGGGGCCAACGTCCTGACTTTC. It translates to CASSRNFGDRDAGANVLTF.

The chain combines TRBV2 with TRBJ2-3; 8 nucleotides align to TRBD1. The CDR3 has 16 residues. Germline V CDR1 and CDR2: SNHLY, FYNNEI. The trim removed 5 bases at V and 3 bases at J, leaving 10 bases unmatched. The CDR3 DNA is TGTGCCAGCAGTCCCGGGACAGGTTTTTCTACAGATACGCAGTATTTT. This translates into CASSPGTGFSTDTQYF.

V usage is TRBV19 and J usage is TRBJ2-1; 8 bases are a match to TRBD2. V lost 1 base and J lost 4; bases outside the gene matches: 3. The CDR3 loop spans 15 amino acids. The germline CDR1 and CDR2 sequences are LNHDA and SQIVND (reference sequence). The DNA for the CDR3 is TGTGCCAGTAGTATAGGTAGCGGGGTATACAATGAGCAGTTCTTC. Encoded protein: CASSIGSGVYNEQFF.

This clone was counted between two and nine times. The rearrangement uses TRBV29-1 and TRBJ2-7; 7 bases match TRBD1. The junction had 6 bases not matched to a gene; V was cut back by 3 bases and J by 1 base. Germline CDR1 reads SQVTM; CDR2 reads ANQGSEA. This CDR3 is 14 amino acids long. For the CDR3, the DNA is TGCAGCGTTGATCTGGGACAGAATTCCTACGAGCAGTACTTC. Amino acids: CSVDLGQNSYEQYF.

The CDR3 loop is CSGDEQGVTDTQYF. The CDR3 nucleotides are TGCAGCGGGGATGAGCAGGGAGTGACAGATACGCAGTATTTT. The chain carries TRBV29-1 and TRBJ2-3; D is possibly TRBD1 or TRBD2 (5 bases each). The CDR3 loop spans 14 amino acids. V lost 7 bases to trimming and J lost 3 bases, with 17 bases between them. Germline-derived CDR1 and CDR2 are SQVTM and ANQGSEA.

In the case of this clone: One end of the junction varies from germline; a read error may be responsible. The genes are TRBV7-8 and TRBJ2-1; D might be TRBD2 (6 bases). This CDR3 region has 14 residues. Looked up from germline, CDR1 is SGHVS and CDR2 is FQNEAQ. Here the CDR3 DNA reads TGTGCCAGCAGCTTAGATGACGGGCTAGCGCGGTCGGTCTTC. It translates to CASSLDDGLARSVF.

This sequence joins TRBV4-1 and TRBJ2-7; D is unclear. The CDR3 covers 13 residues. Germline V CDR1 and CDR2: MGHRA, YSYEKL. The V end lost 0 bases, the J end lost 4 bases, and 7 bases lay between the germline ends. DNA of the CDR3: TGCGCCAGCAGCCAAGATCTGGAGTACGAGCAGTACTTC. Its protein product is CASSQDLEYEQYF.

In its sample, this clone was seen a few times. The chain employs TRBV21-1 and TRBJ2-7. TRBV21-1 is annotated as a pseudogene. The CDR3 is 12 amino acids. The CDR3 DNA reads TGTGCCAGCAGCAAAAGGAACTACGAGCAGTACTTC. This codes for CASSKRNYEQYF.

The chain links TRBV27 to TRBJ2-7; D is undetermined. The germline V gene has CDR1 MNHEY and CDR2 SMNVEV (reference sequence). This CDR3 has 11 amino acids. With 3 bases removed from V and 7 bases from J, the gap between germline ends came to 7 bases. The CDR3 DNA sequence: TGTGCCAGCAGTTTCGGTGCTGAGCAGTACTTC. Amino acid sequence: CASSFGAEQYF.

J is TRBJ2-1 and V is TRBV15; weak D call: TRBD2 (5 bases). Trimming shortened V by 6 bases and J by 2 bases, and 8 bases separated the two germline ends. The CDR3 extends over 13 amino acids. The germline gives CDR1 LNHNV, CDR2 YYDKDF (reference sequence). The CDR3, as DNA: TGTGCCACCAGGACCGGGACCTACAATGAGCAGTTCTTC. Its protein product is CATRTGTYNEQFF.

In its sample, this clone was seen a few times. V is TRBV20-1 and J is TRBJ2-1; 8 bases are a match to TRBD2. V lost 5 bases and J lost 9; bases outside the gene matches: 3. The CDR3 is 11 amino acids. Germline V gene sequence: CDR1 DFQATT, CDR2 SNEGSKA (reference sequence). The CDR3 region is CSAHSGVEQFF. In DNA form, the CDR3 reads TGCAGTGCTCATAGCGGGGTTGAGCAGTTCTTC.

V is TRBV19 and J is TRBJ2-7; the match to TRBD2 covers 9 bases. J gave up 5 bases and V 6 bases, and 20 bases lay outside the gene matches. CDR3 size: 18 residues. Per germline, CDR1 LNHDA and CDR2 SQIVND (reference sequence). For the CDR3, the DNA is TGTGCCAGTAGCGGGCTGGCTAGCGGGGAACCCAGGTTGGACGAGCAGTACTTC. This codes for CASSGLASGEPRLDEQYF.

The chain carries TRBV25-1 and TRBJ2-3, with D maybe TRBD2 (5 bases). Germline V gives CDR1 MGHDK, CDR2 SYGVNS. Trimming stripped 0 bases from V and 2 bases from J, with 12 bases between. The CDR3 has 16 residues. CDR3 sequence (DNA): TGTGCCAGCAGTGAATACCAGGACTGGAACACAGATACGCAGTATTTT. Encoded protein: CASSEYQDWNTDTQYF.

V is TRBV7-9 and J is TRBJ1-1; no clear D. This CDR3 is 13 amino acids long. Germline V gene lookup returns CDR1 SEHNR and CDR2 FQNEAQ (reference sequence). V lost 7 bases to trimming and J lost 1 base, with 10 bases between them. The CDR3 region has the DNA TGTGCCAGCACCCTGACGGGGAACACTGAAGCTTTCTTT. Amino acid sequence: CASTLTGNTEAFF.

This clone showed up just a few times. The rearrangement uses TRBV11-2 and TRBJ2-3; TRBD1 might be the D (6 bases). CDR1 is SGHAT and CDR2 is FQNNGV in the germline V gene. There are 14 residues in the CDR3. The V end was cut by 8 bases, the J end by 1 base, with 13 bases between. The CDR3 DNA is TGTGCCAGCGAAGGGGACATCGGCACAGATACGCAGTATTTT. It codes for CASEGDIGTDTQYF. The full variable domain, its missing parts supplied by reference TRBV11-2 and TRBJ2-3, is EAGVAQSPRYKIIEKRQSVAFWCNPISGHATLYWYQQILGQGPKLLIQFQNNGVVDDSQLPKDRFSAERLKGVDSTLKIQPAKLEDSAVYLCASEGDIGTDTQYFGPGTRLTVL.

This sequence joins TRBV6-5 and TRBJ2-5; D gene uncertain. Germline CDR1 is MNHEY and CDR2 is SVGAGI. The CDR3 is made up of 15 amino acids. V was clipped by 3 bases and J by 3 bases, with 14 bases between them. CDR3: CASSYGPGMEETQYF. The CDR3 DNA reads as TGTGCCAGCAGTTATGGCCCTGGGATGGAAGAGACCCAGTACTTC.

This clone was counted only a few times. The chain has TRBV2 and TRBJ2-1; TRBD1 or TRBD2 may be the D gene (5 bases each). Germline CDR1 is SNHLY and CDR2 is FYNNEI. Trimming took off 7 bases at V and 10 bases at J, with 11 bases between the two ends. The CDR3 extends over 11 amino acids. Written as DNA, the CDR3 is TGTGCCAGCACCCCGGGACCCGAGCAGTTCTTC. Encoded protein: CASTPGPEQFF.

The chain is built from TRBV4-2 and TRBJ2-7; 8 bases align to TRBD2. CDR1 LGHNA and CDR2 YNFKEQ come from the germline V gene. This CDR3 is built from 15 residues. Trimming cost V 1 base and J 1 base; bases outside gene matches: 3. CDR3: CASSQVASGSYEQYF. CDR3 DNA: TGTGCCAGCAGCCAAGTTGCTAGCGGGTCCTACGAGCAGTACTTC.

This clone was picked up a small number of times. V gene TRBV2 combines with J gene TRBJ2-2; 9 bases agree with TRBD1. The V gene's germline CDR1 is SNHLY and CDR2 FYNNEI. This CDR3 is built from 17 residues. With 9 bases clipped from V and 5 bases from J, the junction kept 16 bases outside the gene matches. For the CDR3, the DNA is TGTGCCAGAAGTAAGAATGGGACAGGGTTCCTTACCGGGGAGCTGTTTTTT. Its protein is CARSKNGTGFLTGELFF.

The chain combines TRBV6-5 with TRBJ2-3, with D perhaps matching TRBD2 (5 bases). The CDR3 has 13 amino acids. V was trimmed by 11 bases and J by 2 bases, leaving 14 bases between them. Germline lookup yields CDR1 MNHEY and CDR2 SVGAGI. The chain's CDR3 is CAACPRDTDTQYF. The CDR3 region has the DNA TGTGCCGCTTGCCCCCGGGACACAGATACGCAGTATTTT.

J is TRBJ2-7 and V is TRBV5-6, with D perhaps TRBD1 (5 bases). V was cut by 2 bases and J by 4 bases, with 13 bases left in between. CDR3 length: 14 residues. The V gene's germline CDR1 is SGHDT and CDR2 YYEEEE. The CDR3, as DNA: TGTGCCAGCAGCTTAGAACAGGCGAGTTACGAGCAGTACTTC. Translated: CASSLEQASYEQYF.

This clone was observed a handful of times. The V gene is TRBV6-6, the J gene TRBJ2-5, with D unresolved. This CDR3 contains 14 residues. Germline values: CDR1 MNHNY, CDR2 SVGAGI (reference sequence). Trimming pared 2 bases from V and 2 bases from J, leaving 9 bases between. The CDR3 DNA reads TGTGCCAGCAGTTACGAGCAGTTTCAAGAGACCCAGTACTTC. Translated, it gives CASSYEQFQETQYF.